The clone carrying this T cell receptor (beta chain) was seen just once. Profiled with immunoSEQ multiplex PCR; TCRdb holds only in-frame clones, not every one. The repertoire holds about 61,000 clones, with approximately 97% as singletons. The length of the CDR3 is 17 residues. Germline V CDR1 and CDR2: WNHNN, SYGVQD (reference sequence). After removal of 2 bases from V and 3 bases from J, the junction contained 7 bases not matched to a gene. These data come from a study of technical replicates of blood from a handful of donors. The sample consisted of T cells isolated from PBMCs. The chain has TRBV10-1 and TRBJ2-3; TRBD2 agrees at 11 bases. This clonotype was sampled from a human donor in good health. Here the CDR3 reads CASSEGPSGGITDTQYF. For the CDR3, the DNA is TGCGCCAGCAGTGAGGGGCCTAGCGGGGGGATTACAGATACGCAGTATTTT.